These T cell receptor beta chains were read from a single sample in a study of Ad26.COV2.S vaccination and SARS-CoV-2 variants. Using immunoSEQ multiplex PCR, the repertoire was profiled, and TCRdb retains in-frame clones only, with some absent. The sample includes some 450,000 clones, around 90% of them seen just once. This sample comprised peripheral blood, obtained in a trial of Ad26.COV2.S vaccine versus placebo. Receptors were obtained from a person aged 18-65 years who received the Ad26.COV2.S COVID-19 vaccine or a placebo. Each CDR3 is given with its conserved first and last residue. D genes are given only for firm matches. Size is stated for part of the rows, as once, few or many counts, or as a class when the clone is expanded.

d_gene,v_gene,j_gene,abundance,CDR3aa,CDR3nt
.,TRBV4-1,TRBJ2-1,.,CASSPTIIYNEQFF,TGCGCCAGCAGCCCAACGATTATTTACAATGAGCAGTTCTTC
TRBD2,TRBV4-3,TRBJ2-3,.,CASSQDSGRARDTQYF,TGCGCCAGCAGCCAAGATAGCGGGAGGGCGAGAGATACGCAGTATTTT
.,TRBV14,TRBJ1-2,.,CASSQLQKSGYTF,TGTGCCAGCAGCCAATTACAGAAGAGTGGCTACACCTTC
TRBD1,TRBV5-1,TRBJ2-6,.,CASSHPGQGGRSGANVLTF,TGCGCCAGCAGCCACCCGGGACAGGGGGGAAGGTCTGGGGCCAACGTCCTGACTTTC
.,TRBV27,TRBJ1-2,.,CASSLWSGPNYGYTF,TGTGCCAGCAGTTTATGGTCCGGACCTAACTATGGCTACACCTTC
.,TRBV7-2,TRBJ2-1,.,CASSLAPGSHNEQFF,TGTGCCAGCAGCTTAGCGCCTGGCAGCCACAATGAGCAGTTCTTC
.,TRBV11-3,TRBJ2-7,once,CASSLGIQLGGSYEQYF,TGTGCCAGCAGCTTAGGTATACAGCTGGGGGGTTCCTACGAGCAGTACTTC
.,TRBV14,TRBJ1-1,.,CASSQEKGYMNTEAFF,TGTGCCAGCAGCCAAGAAAAAGGGTACATGAACACTGAAGCTTTCTTT
.,TRBV7-2,TRBJ2-2,.,CASSFRQGSTGELFF,TGTGCCAGCAGCTTTCGGCAGGGCTCCACCGGGGAGCTGTTTTTT
.,TRBV11-2,TRBJ2-2,.,CASSLDVWQASGTGELFF,TGTGCCAGCAGCTTAGATGTCTGGCAGGCCTCGGGCACCGGGGAGCTGTTTTTT
.,TRBV27,TRBJ1-1,.,CASSPRGRGNTEAFF,TGTGCCAGCTCCCCACGGGGAAGGGGGAACACTGAAGCTTTCTTT
.,TRBV18,TRBJ2-5,.,CASSPLRREQETQYF,TGTGCCAGCTCACCACTTAGAAGGGAACAAGAGACCCAGTACTTC
.,TRBV6-4,TRBJ2-7,once,CASSREHSYEQYF,TGTGCCAGCAGTAGGGAGCATTCCTACGAGCAGTACTTC
.,TRBV7-2,TRBJ2-7,.,CASSLGRGRTYEQYF,TGTGCCAGCAGCTTAGGGCGGGGGCGAACCTACGAGCAGTACTTC
TRBD2,TRBV6-1,TRBJ2-7,.,CASSEWAGGTYEQYF,TGTGCCAGCAGTGAATGGGCGGGAGGAACCTACGAGCAGTACTTC
TRBD2,TRBV14,TRBJ2-7,once,CASSQDVASGSGRYEQYF,TGTGCCAGCAGCCAAGATGTGGCTAGCGGGAGTGGGAGATACGAGCAGTACTTC
.,TRBV2,TRBJ2-3,.,CASSGGASTDTQYF,TGTGCCAGCAGTGGGGGGGCAAGCACAGATACGCAGTATTTT
TRBD1,TRBV28,TRBJ1-6,few,CASSGGTGDSPLHF,TGTGCCAGCAGTGGGGGGACAGGGGATTCACCCCTCCACTTT
TRBD2,TRBV5-4,TRBJ2-2,.,CASSLGTSGRNTGELFF,TGTGCCAGCAGCTTGGGGACTAGCGGGAGGAACACCGGGGAGCTGTTTTTT
TRBD2,TRBV18,TRBJ2-7,.,CASSPPSGLVNYEQYF,TGTGCCAGCTCACCACCTTCGGGACTAGTGAACTACGAGCAGTACTTC
.,TRBV28,TRBJ2-1,.,CASSIRRDEQFF,TGTGCCAGCAGTATACGGCGGGATGAGCAGTTCTTC
.,TRBV28,TRBJ2-6,.,CASSFPNTGANVLTF,TGTGCCAGCAGTTTTCCGAATACTGGGGCCAACGTCCTGACTTTC
TRBD2,TRBV5-1,TRBJ2-7,.,CASSKAGTSGSEQYF,TGCGCCAGCAGCAAGGCCGGGACTAGCGGATCCGAGCAGTACTTC
.,TRBV18,TRBJ2-3,once,CASSPPDNRHTDTQYF,TGTGCCAGCTCACCACCCGACAATCGCCACACAGATACGCAGTATTTT
.,TRBV27,TRBJ2-1,.,CASSIGPFNEQFF,TGTGCCAGCAGTATCGGGCCTTTCAATGAGCAGTTCTTC
.,TRBV7-9,TRBJ2-2,.,CASSQQRVGELFF,TGTGCCAGCAGCCAACAGCGGGTCGGGGAGCTGTTTTTT
.,TRBV27,TRBJ1-1,once,CASSFLFRTEAFF,TGTGCCAGCAGTTTTCTGTTTCGGACTGAAGCTTTCTTT
TRBD1,TRBV5-1,TRBJ2-7,.,CASSLAGQGAYEQYF,TGCGCCAGCAGCTTGGCCGGGCAGGGGGCCTACGAGCAGTACTTC
.,TRBV14,TRBJ1-1,.,CASSQGGRGAFF,TGTGCCAGCAGCCAGGGGGGACGGGGAGCTTTCTTT
TRBD1,TRBV28,TRBJ1-4,.,CASSFARGQNNEKLFF,TGTGCCAGCAGTTTTGCCCGGGGACAGAATAATGAAAAACTGTTTTTT